These T cell receptor beta chains were read from a single sample in a study of molecular identifiers for immune sequencing clone quantification. Using its own MiXCR run on the PCR reads, TCRdb lists one record per CDR3 protein. The repertoire includes roughly 630,000 distinct CDR3 sequences, 25% of them detected once, and 0.78% sits in the top ten. The source material was naive CD8+ T cells from blood, with Jurkat cell RNA spiked in. Receptors originate from a human donor in good health. Some libraries in this study had Jurkat cell RNA spiked in. Each CDR3 is given with its conserved first and last residue. Each record gives: clone size, D gene, J gene, V gene, CDR3 DNA, CDR3 protein. A D gene is named only where the DNA matches it firmly. Size tells how often a clone was seen (once, few, many) or the class of an expanded clone, and some rows leave it out.

size: .
D: .
J: TRBJ1-5
V: TRBV6-6
DNA: TGTGCCTGCAGTTTCCGGGGCCCGCATGCTCAAAGCAATCAGCCCCAGCATTTT
CDR3: CACSFRGPHAQSNQPQHF

size: .
D: TRBD2
J: TRBJ2-7
V: TRBV19
DNA: TGTGCCAGTAGTAATCCTAGCGGCTACGAGCAGTACTTC
CDR3: CASSNPSGYEQYF

size: .
D: TRBD1
J: TRBJ1-2
V: TRBV6-5
DNA: TGTGCCAGCAGTTACTCGAATACCGGGACAGCACTCCATGGCTACACCTTC
CDR3: CASSYSNTGTALHGYTF

size: few
D: .
J: TRBJ1-1
V: TRBV6-5
DNA: TGTGCCAGCAGCCAAGGGGAATGGGGAACTGAAGCTTTCTTT
CDR3: CASSQGEWGTEAFF

size: .
D: TRBD2
J: TRBJ2-7
V: TRBV12-3/TRBV12-4
DNA: TGTGCCAGCAGTCCCGGGACTAGCGCTTACGAGCAGTACTTC
CDR3: CASSPGTSAYEQYF

size: many
D: .
J: TRBJ1-6
V: TRBV7-8
DNA: TGTGCCAGCAGCTGGCAGCCTCTAAGCTCCTATAATTCACCCCTCCACTTT
CDR3: CASSWQPLSSYNSPLHF

size: many
D: .
J: TRBJ2-7
V: TRBV4-1
DNA: TGCGCCAGCAGCCAAGATGCGGGCACCCTCTACGAGCAGTACTTC
CDR3: CASSQDAGTLYEQYF

size: many
D: .
J: TRBJ2-6
V: TRBV6-1
DNA: TGTGCCAGCAGGGTACCCCCTAGCTCTGGGGCCAACGTCCTGACTTTC
CDR3: CASRVPPSSGANVLTF

size: few
D: .
J: TRBJ2-7
V: TRBV13
DNA: TGTGCCAGCAGCCCCCTCGGGACAAAAGGCTACGAGCAGTACTTC
CDR3: CASSPLGTKGYEQYF

size: few
D: TRBD2
J: TRBJ2-3
V: TRBV7-6
DNA: TGTGCCAGCAGCTTAGTTGCGGGGGGTATTAAACACGGAGATACGCAGTATTTT
CDR3: CASSLVAGGIKHGDTQYF

size: many
D: TRBD2
J: TRBJ2-3
V: TRBV7-6
DNA: TGTGCCAGCAGCTTATACGGCGGGGGGGAGATAGATACGCAGTATTTT
CDR3: CASSLYGGGEIDTQYF

size: many
D: .
J: TRBJ2-3
V: TRBV13
DNA: TGTGCCAGCAGCCCCCGGGACAGCACAGATACGCAGTATTTT
CDR3: CASSPRDSTDTQYF

size: few
D: .
J: TRBJ2-7
V: TRBV27
DNA: TGTGCCAGCGCCCCAGACCTATCCCGGGACTTCCACGAGCAGTACTTC
CDR3: CASAPDLSRDFHEQYF

size: many
D: TRBD2
J: TRBJ2-5
V: TRBV3-1
DNA: TGTGCCAGCAGCTCCGGGACTAGCGGGAGTCAAGAGACCCAGTACTTC
CDR3: CASSSGTSGSQETQYF

size: many
D: .
J: TRBJ2-7
V: TRBV7-9
DNA: TGTGCCAGCAGCCTAGGTGTAGGCACCTCCTACGAGCAGTACTTC
CDR3: CASSLGVGTSYEQYF

size: .
D: .
J: TRBJ2-4
V: TRBV5-3
DNA: TGTGCCGGCAGCGCGGGACAGCTAGCCAAAAACATTCAGTACTTC
CDR3: CAGSAGQLAKNIQYF

size: .
D: TRBD1
J: TRBJ2-1
V: TRBV15
DNA: TGTGCCACCAGCATTCCAGGGGGTGACAATGAGCAGTTCTTC
CDR3: CATSIPGGDNEQFF

size: .
D: .
J: TRBJ2-2
V: TRBV6-2/TRBV6-3
DNA: TGTGCCAGCAGTCTGACAGATTACACCGGGGAGCTGTTTTTT
CDR3: CASSLTDYTGELFF

size: few
D: .
J: TRBJ1-2
V: TRBV19
DNA: TGTGCCAGTAGTTTCGGTAACTATGGCTACACCTTC
CDR3: CASSFGNYGYTF

size: .
D: TRBD2
J: TRBJ2-7
V: TRBV7-9
DNA: TGTGCCAGCAGCTCGGCTAGCGGGACCTCCTGCGAGCAGTACTTC
CDR3: CASSSASGTSCEQYF

size: .
D: .
J: TRBJ1-5
V: TRBV27
DNA: TGTGCCTCCCGGAAGGATTTTAGCAATCAGCCCCAGCATTTT
CDR3: CASRKDFSNQPQHF

size: .
D: .
J: TRBJ1-1
V: TRBV12-3/TRBV12-4
DNA: TGTGCCAGCAGTTTCCCGGACAAGGGAGGCACTGAAGCTTTCTTT
CDR3: CASSFPDKGGTEAFF

size: many
D: .
J: TRBJ2-3
V: TRBV12-3/TRBV12-4
DNA: TGTGCCAGCAGTTTTCCCTCGGCAGATACGCAGTATTTT
CDR3: CASSFPSADTQYF

size: .
D: TRBD1
J: TRBJ2-3
V: TRBV7-9
DNA: TGTGCCAGCCTCGGGACAGGGCGCGATACGCAGTATTTT
CDR3: CASLGTGRDTQYF

size: .
D: .
J: TRBJ2-1
V: TRBV11-3
DNA: TGTGCCAGCAGCTTAAGATATGGGAATGAGCAGTTCTTC
CDR3: CASSLRYGNEQFF

size: .
D: .
J: TRBJ2-7
V: TRBV19
DNA: TGTGCCAGTAGTCCTCAATCCGGGGCCTCCTACGAGCAGTACTTC
CDR3: CASSPQSGASYEQYF

size: few
D: TRBD1
J: TRBJ2-5
V: TRBV6-6
DNA: TGTGCCAGCAATGACGACAGGGACGGGGAGACCCAGTACTTC
CDR3: CASNDDRDGETQYF

size: many
D: .
J: TRBJ1-5
V: TRBV23-1
DNA: TGCGCCAGCAGTCAACGCCCAGTGGTTAATCAGCCCCAGCATTTT
CDR3: CASSQRPVVNQPQHF

size: few
D: .
J: TRBJ1-1
V: TRBV28
DNA: TGTGCCAGCAGAATAGGGACTGCCCTAAGATACACTGAAGCTTTCTTT
CDR3: CASRIGTALRYTEAFF

size: many
D: .
J: TRBJ2-6
V: TRBV4-1
DNA: TGCGCCAGCAGTGACGGACTTGGGGCCAACGTCCTGACTTTC
CDR3: CASSDGLGANVLTF

size: many
D: .
J: TRBJ1-6
V: TRBV7-2
DNA: TGTGCCAGCAGCTTAGTACAAGGGGTCTACTCGAGTTCACCCCTCCACTTT
CDR3: CASSLVQGVYSSSPLHF

size: .
D: TRBD2
J: TRBJ2-3
V: TRBV28
DNA: TGTGCCAACAGTCCCCACCCAGCGGGAGGGGGGGACGGCACAGATACGCAGTATTTT
CDR3: CANSPHPAGGGDGTDTQYF

size: many
D: .
J: TRBJ1-1
V: TRBV25-1
DNA: TGTGCCAGTCAAAGACAGAACACTGAAGCTTTCTTT
CDR3: CASQRQNTEAFF

size: many
D: .
J: TRBJ2-3
V: TRBV21-1
DNA: TGTGCCAGCCTTTCGGCCCGGCAACTCACAGATACGCAGTATTTT
CDR3: CASLSARQLTDTQYF

size: .
D: TRBD1
J: TRBJ1-1
V: TRBV4-1
DNA: TGCGCCAGCAGCCCTCTAGAGACAGGGGAAACTTTCTTT
CDR3: CASSPLETGETFF

size: many
D: TRBD1
J: TRBJ2-7
V: TRBV30
DNA: TGTGCCTGGGGAGAGGGGGCATACGAGCAGTACTTC
CDR3: CAWGEGAYEQYF

size: .
D: TRBD2
J: TRBJ2-5
V: TRBV6-5
DNA: TGTGCCACCGAAACCCCTAGCGGGAGGGCCGGTGGAGAGACCCGGTACTTC
CDR3: CATETPSGRAGGETRYF

size: few
D: .
J: TRBJ1-5
V: TRBV20-1
DNA: TGCAGTGCTAGAGATCCCCTCAGGGTAGGGCAGCCCCAGCATTTT
CDR3: CSARDPLRVGQPQHF

size: many
D: .
J: TRBJ2-7
V: TRBV4-3
DNA: TGTGCCAGCAGTCCGACGGGGGCCTACGAGCAGTACTTC
CDR3: CASSPTGAYEQYF